This T cell receptor beta chain was identified in a study of CD8 T cells in ankylosing spondylitis. Findings of the study overall: According to the report, clones linked to the disease were significantly enriched in matched synovial fluid samples taken from ankylosing spondylitis patients. The study identified a TCR beta motif of several highly homologous variants that appeared characteristic of ankylosing spondylitis blood. Clones that were linked to disease were CD8+ and were relatively rare in peripheral blood. Certain motif variants had earlier appeared in reactive arthritis synovial fluid and blood.

Libraries of TCR beta came from quantitative 5'-RACE with molecular barcodes. TCRdb ran MiXCR on the 5' RACE reads and lists one entry per CDR3 protein. The sample has 650,000 to 800,000 distinct CDR3 sequences, around a fifth seen once; the top ten hold 15% to 20%. The germline V gene has CDR1 SGHVS and CDR2 FQNEAQ. V gave up 0 bases and J gave up 4 bases, with 12 bases separating them. The CDR3 contains 15 residues. This clonotype was seen more than once but under ten times. What it recognizes is unknown. The receptor's source is a male donor with ankylosing spondylitis. The V gene is TRBV7-8, the J gene TRBJ2-5; D may be TRBD1 or TRBD2 (5 bases each). Sequencing was done on a sample of blood, either unsorted or a sorted T cell fraction (not recorded which). The CDR3 sequence is CASSLALGVAETQYF. CDR3 nucleotide sequence: TGTGCCAGCAGCTTAGCGTTGGGGGTGGCAGAGACCCAGTACTTC.